A selection of T cell receptor beta chains follows, all from one sample in a study of T cells after yellow fever vaccination. TCRdb reprocessed the 5' RACE reads with MiXCR, giving one entry per CDR3 protein. The data contain 200,000 to 250,000 distinct CDR3 sequences, 6.9% of them singletons. This sample comprised CD4+ T cells sorted from PBMCs, obtained 15 days after the yellow fever booster vaccination. These receptors were taken from a young man who received the YFV17D yellow fever vaccine. Both conserved end residues are part of each CDR3. The order of the fields is clone size, CDR3 length, J gene, D gene, V gene, CDR3 protein, CDR3 DNA. D genes are given only for firm matches. Some rows have no size entry. The others give once, few or many, or a class for an expanded clone.

>many|17|TRBJ2-2|TRBD2|TRBV6-5
CASYRGTSGRRTGELFF
TGTGCCTCCTACCGCGGGACTAGCGGGAGGAGGACCGGGGAGCTGTTTTTT
>-|13|TRBJ2-5|-|TRBV5-4
CASTVGGEETQYF
TGTGCCAGCACGGTAGGGGGTGAAGAGACCCAGTACTTC
>medium-sized|15|TRBJ2-5|-|TRBV7-8
CASSLAGQPAETQYF
TGTGCCAGCAGCTTAGCTGGACAGCCGGCAGAGACCCAGTACTTC
>many|13|TRBJ2-1|-|TRBV29-1
CSGAGDHHNEQFF
TGCAGCGGAGCAGGGGATCACCACAATGAGCAGTTCTTC
>many|15|TRBJ2-5|-|TRBV4-3
CASSQGRVKQETQYF
TGCGCCAGCAGCCAAGGGAGGGTCAAACAAGAGACCCAGTACTTC
>many|13|TRBJ2-1|-|TRBV10-1
CASSESRVNEQFF
TGCGCCAGCAGTGAGTCGAGAGTGAATGAGCAGTTCTTC
>many|13|TRBJ2-5|-|TRBV5-1
CASSRDLIETQYF
TGCGCCAGCAGCCGGGACCTTATAGAGACCCAGTACTTC
>many|14|TRBJ1-2|-|TRBV29-1
CSVGSSTGNYGYTF
TGCAGCGTTGGATCCTCGACAGGCAACTATGGCTACACCTTC
>many|15|TRBJ2-1|-|TRBV5-1
CASSLAGASGNEQFF
TGCGCCAGCAGCTTGGCTGGCGCCTCTGGGAATGAGCAGTTCTTC
>few|16|TRBJ2-3|TRBD1|TRBV5-4
CASSKPRDRDTDTQYF
TGTGCCAGCAGCAAACCCCGGGACAGGGACACAGATACGCAGTATTTT
>many|18|TRBJ2-1|-|TRBV28
CASSLSGGLGTLYNEQFF
TGTGCCAGCAGTTTAAGTGGTGGGTTAGGGACTTTATACAATGAGCAGTTCTTC
>few|18|TRBJ2-4|TRBD1|TRBV4-3
CASSQDNPGTVAKNIQYF
TGCGCCAGCAGCCAAGATAACCCCGGGACAGTAGCCAAAAACATTCAGTACTTC
>-|16|TRBJ2-3|TRBD2|TRBV27
CASSLSSGGPADTQYF
TGTGCCAGCAGTTTATCGTCGGGAGGGCCAGCAGATACGCAGTATTTT
>-|17|TRBJ2-1|TRBD2|TRBV25-1
CASQTAGTSGSRNEQFF
TGTGCCAGTCAAACCGCCGGGACTAGCGGGAGTAGGAATGAGCAGTTCTTC
>-|15|TRBJ2-1|TRBD2|TRBV5-1
CASSLGVAGLDEQFF
TGCGCCAGCAGCTTGGGGGTAGCGGGCTTGGATGAGCAGTTCTTC
>many|13|TRBJ2-2|-|TRBV7-2
CASSPHRDGELFF
TGTGCCAGCAGCCCCCACCGTGACGGGGAGCTGTTTTTT
>few|12|TRBJ2-4|-|TRBV5-6
CASSRKANIQYF
TGTGCCAGCAGCCGGAAAGCGAACATTCAGTACTTC
>few|15|TRBJ2-7|TRBD2|TRBV20-1
CSAGWTSGGTNRQYF
TGCAGTGCTGGATGGACTAGCGGGGGTACCAATAGGCAGTACTTC
>-|13|TRBJ1-1|-|TRBV19
CASHKTGMTEAFF
TGTGCCAGCCACAAAACAGGGATGACTGAAGCTTTCTTT
>-|13|TRBJ1-1|-|TRBV10-2
CASSNTPNTEAFF
TGCGCCAGCAGTAACACTCCGAACACTGAAGCTTTCTTT
>many|15|TRBJ2-7|TRBD2|TRBV12-3/TRBV12-4
CASSFRREGKYEQYF
TGTGCCAGCAGTTTTAGGAGGGAGGGAAAGTACGAGCAGTACTTC
>many|14|TRBJ2-1|-|TRBV12-3/TRBV12-4
CASRWQDGKDEQFF
TGTGCCAGCAGATGGCAGGACGGCAAGGATGAGCAGTTCTTC
>many|15|TRBJ2-3|-|TRBV29-1
CSVLGLALGPDTQYF
TGCAGCGTCCTAGGACTCGCCTTAGGCCCGGATACGCAGTATTTT
>few|13|TRBJ2-7|-|TRBV20-1
CSATQGPGREQYF
TGCAGTGCTACTCAGGGCCCTGGGAGGGAGCAGTACTTC
>-|13|TRBJ2-3|-|TRBV30
CAWGQPSTDTQYF
TGTGCCTGGGGACAGCCTAGCACAGATACGCAGTATTTT
>-|15|TRBJ1-4|TRBD1|TRBV4-3
CASSQVDRGSEKLFF
TGCGCCAGCAGCCAAGTGGACAGGGGAAGTGAAAAACTGTTTTTT
>few|13|TRBJ2-7|TRBD1|TRBV28
CATAGTGVWEQYF
TGTGCCACGGCCGGGACAGGGGTGTGGGAGCAGTACTTC
>-|16|TRBJ1-1|-|TRBV25-1
CASSESLLFPNTEAFF
TGTGCCAGCAGTGAATCCCTCCTCTTTCCGAACACTGAAGCTTTCTTT
>few|14|TRBJ2-1|TRBD1|TRBV5-1
CASRDRDRYNEQFF
TGCGCCAGCCGGGACAGGGATCGCTACAATGAGCAGTTCTTC